This T cell receptor beta chain was captured in a study of cytomegalovirus exposure and HLA in healthy donors. CDR1 and CDR2 from the germline V gene are KGHSH and LQKENI. V dropped 4 bases and J dropped 7 bases, with 13 bases sitting between them. This CDR3 is 13 amino acids long. The study ran its PCR with 60 Vbeta and 13 Jbeta primers. The table came from immunoSEQ multiplex PCR; TCRdb's copy has only in-frame clones and leaves some out. The table records 250,000 to 350,000 clones, over 70% of them present only once. This chain connects TRBV18 to TRBJ1-1; possible D gene TRBD1, 6 bases. The sample comprised PBMCs. The TCR comes from a girl aged 2-15 years in good health and CMV-seronegative. CDR3 sequence: CASSRIQGFEAFF. In DNA, the CDR3 is TGTGCCAGCTCACGGATACAGGGATTTGAAGCTTTCTTT. Filled out from reference TRBV18 and TRBJ1-1, the complete variable domain reads NAGVMQNPRHLVRRRGQEARLRCSPMKGHSHVYWYRQLPEEGLKFMVYLQKENIIDESGMPKERFSAEFPKEGPSILRIQQVVRGDSAAYFCASSRIQGFEAFFGQGTRLTVV.